The 20 T cell receptor beta chains below were found in one sample sequenced in a study of T cell repertoires in cytomegalovirus infection. These receptors' antigens are unknown. TCRdb passed the reads through MiXCR, listing each CDR3 protein once. The sample lists almost 90,000 distinct CDR3 sequences, 25% to 30% seen once, with roughly 70% in the top ten. Sample: CD8+ T cells from cultured PBMCs, taken from culture after CMV antigen stimulation. The receptor set was obtained from a human donor in good health (CMV status not recorded). Some clones in this sample may be carry-over from other donors' samples.

The chain couples TRBV19 to TRBJ2-7; D not resolved. The CDR3 is 13 residues long. The V and J ends lost 6 bases and 2 bases respectively, with 11 bases between them. Germline CDR1 reads LNHDA; CDR2 reads SQIVND (reference sequence). The CDR3 DNA follows: TGTGCCAGTAGCTCGACGGTTCCCTACGAGCAGTACTTC. Amino acids: CASSSTVPYEQYF.

This clonotype was seen repeatedly, ten times or more. The chain has TRBV2 and TRBJ2-7; D is uncertain. V was trimmed by 5 bases and J by 6 bases, leaving 17 bases between them. CDR3 size: 14 residues. In germline, CDR1 is SNHLY, CDR2 FYNNEI. The CDR3 DNA reads TGTGCCAGCAGTCTCGCGACAAATTGGGGCGAGCAGTACTTC. Its translation is CASSLATNWGEQYF.

The J gene is TRBJ2-7, the V gene TRBV19; TRBD2 agrees at 14 bases. V was pared by 4 bases and J by 3 bases, with 2 bases of the junction left unmatched. The CDR3 is made up of 15 amino acids. Germline values: CDR1 LNHDA, CDR2 SQIVND (reference sequence). This CDR3 reads CASSTGTSGGYEQYF. The CDR3 DNA is TGTGCCAGTAGTACCGGGACTAGCGGGGGCTACGAGCAGTACTTC.

The V gene is TRBV7-9, the J gene TRBJ2-1, with TRBD2 as a possible D gene (7 bases). Trimming took 1 base from V and 6 from J, leaving 22 bases between them. Germline V gene lookup returns CDR1 SEHNR and CDR2 FQNEAQ (reference sequence). This CDR3 contains 18 residues. CDR3 residues: CASSLEGVAGWRGNEQFF. CDR3 DNA: TGTGCCAGCAGCTTAGAGGGGGTAGCGGGTTGGAGGGGCAATGAGCAGTTCTTC.

This clonotype turned up a few times. V usage is TRBV2 and J usage is TRBJ2-1; possible D gene TRBD2, 7 bases. The germline CDR1 and CDR2 sequences are SNHLY and FYNNEI. CDR3 length equals 17 residues. Deletions cut 4 bases from V and 2 bases from J, with 18 bases between. CDR3 sequence (DNA): TGTGCCAGCAGTGTATCGTTTGAGGGGGGGACCTACAATGAGCAGTTCTTC. Protein product: CASSVSFEGGTYNEQFF.

This clonotype was counted many times. The genes are TRBV4-1 and TRBJ1-2; 7 bases match TRBD1. Trimming removed 5 bases from V and 4 bases from J; junction bases left unmatched: 10. CDR1 is MGHRA, CDR2 YSYEKL, per germline. The CDR3 covers 15 residues. CDR3 amino acids: CASSDLTGVGYGYTF. DNA for the CDR3: TGCGCCAGCAGCGACCTTACAGGGGTTGGCTATGGCTACACCTTC.

The chain carries TRBV7-8 and TRBJ1-1; unclear D gene. The V gene's germline CDR1 is SGHVS and CDR2 FQNEAQ. The CDR3 is made up of 16 amino acids. The ends were cut back, 2 bases at V and 0 bases at J, with 13 bases in the middle. DNA for the CDR3: TGTGCCAGCAGCTTAATTTACTTTAACGTGAACACTGAAGCTTTCTTT. As protein: CASSLIYFNVNTEAFF.

The chain is built from TRBV5-6 and TRBJ1-1; D not resolved. In germline, CDR1 is SGHDT, CDR2 YYEEEE. This CDR3 contains 13 residues. V lost 2 bases and J 0 bases, leaving 5 bases between the germline ends. The CDR3: CASSFQVNTEAFF. CDR3 in DNA: TGTGCCAGCAGCTTTCAAGTGAACACTGAAGCTTTCTTT.

The CDR3 nucleotides read TGTGCCAGCAGCTTATACAGCTACGAGCAGTACTTC. This sequence encodes CASSLYSYEQYF. V is TRBV5-4 and J is TRBJ2-7, with D unresolved. CDR3 length: 12 amino acids. V was pared by 2 bases and J by 3 bases, with 6 bases between. Germline V CDR1 and CDR2: SGHNT, YYREEE (reference sequence).

The chain is built from TRBV20-1 and TRBJ1-2; D is possibly TRBD1 (6 bases). The CDR3 sequence is 13 residues long. V lost 6 bases and J 4 bases, leaving 15 bases between the germline ends. From germline, CDR1 is DFQATT and CDR2 SNEGSKA (reference sequence). DNA of the CDR3: TGCAGTGCACCCGCGGACAGCTTCTATGGCTACACCTTC. Translating it yields CSAPADSFYGYTF.

Only a few counts were recorded for this clonotype. The junction departs from germline at one end; a sequencing error may be responsible. This chain joins TRBV2 and TRBJ2-1; perhaps TRBD1 as D (6 bases). The CDR3 runs 14 residues. Germline loops: CDR1 SNHLY, CDR2 FYNNEI. The CDR3 sequence is CGSFGWGPNNEQFF. CDR3 in DNA: TGTGGCAGCTTTGGGTGGGGGCCCAACAATGAGCAGTTCTTC.

This clonotype showed up many times. The chain carries TRBV7-8 and TRBJ1-5; perhaps TRBD1 as D (6 bases). The CDR3 runs 14 residues. The V end was cut by 6 bases, the J end by 0 bases, with 9 bases between. Germline V lookup: CDR1 SGHVS, CDR2 FQNEAQ. The chain's CDR3 is CASRQGYSNQPQHF. CDR3 sequence (DNA): TGTGCCAGCAGACAGGGATATAGCAATCAGCCCCAGCATTTT.

The sample holds a few counts of this clonotype. V and J are TRBV6-6 and TRBJ1-1; D not resolved. The CDR3 spans 13 residues. V was cut by 2 bases and J by 1 base, with 5 bases left in between. Germline loops: CDR1 MNHNY, CDR2 SVGAGI (reference sequence). This CDR3 reads CASSYGGNTEAFF. In nucleotides, the CDR3 is TGTGCCAGCAGTTACGGAGGGAACACTGAAGCTTTCTTT.

This clonotype has a handful of counts. This sequence joins TRBV7-6 and TRBJ1-1; D is unresolved. CDR1 and CDR2 (germline): SGHVS, FNYEAQ. V lost 5 bases, J lost 1 base, and 11 bases lay in between. The CDR3 totals 14 residues. In nucleotides, the CDR3 is TGTGCCAGCAGCCGATTCCTGGGGAACACTGAAGCTTTCTTT. This translates into CASSRFLGNTEAFF.

The chain links TRBV30 to TRBJ1-2; D is perhaps TRBD1 (6 bases). The germline V gene encodes CDR1 GTSNPN and CDR2 SVGIG (reference sequence). This CDR3 has 13 residues. V gave up 1 base and J gave up 4 bases, with 10 bases separating them. DNA of the CDR3: TGTGCCTGGAGTGAGACAGGATTCTATGGCTACACCTTC. It encodes CAWSETGFYGYTF.

This sequence joins TRBV4-1 and TRBJ1-2; the D gene is possibly TRBD1 (5 bases). The CDR3 sequence is 14 residues long. Germline CDR1 and CDR2: MGHRA and YSYEKL. Deletions cut 3 bases from V and 6 bases from J, with 14 bases between. The CDR3 DNA reads TGCGCCAGCAGCCATGAGGGTCAAGGGGATGGCTACACCTTC. Translating gives CASSHEGQGDGYTF.

This clonotype was observed a single time. The CDR3 DNA is TGTGCCGAAGGGGAAGAAGATCAGCCCCAGCATTTT. This encodes CAEGEEDQPQHF. This chain connects TRBV6-1 to TRBJ1-5, with D maybe TRBD1 (5 bases). Trimming took 11 bases from V and 5 from J, leaving 13 bases between them. The CDR3 is made up of 12 amino acids. Per the germline V gene, CDR1 is MNHNS and CDR2 is SASEGT.

The chain recombines TRBV29-1 with TRBJ2-2, with no clear D. Germline loops: CDR1 SQVTM, CDR2 ANQGSEA. Trimming left V 2 bases short and J 2 bases short, with 3 bases between. This CDR3 is built from 12 residues. CDR3: CSVESNTGELFF. In DNA, the CDR3 is TGCAGCGTTGAAAGTAACACCGGGGAGCTGTTTTTT.

This chain uses TRBV7-4 with TRBJ1-2, with D possibly TRBD1 on 6 matching bases. Germline lookup yields CDR1 SGHVT and CDR2 SQSDAQ. Trimming took 4 bases from V and 6 from J, leaving 18 bases between them. The CDR3 covers 15 residues. CDR3 loop: CASSSLSWGPHGYTF. CDR3 in DNA: TGTGCCAGCAGCTCCCTTTCGTGGGGGCCCCATGGCTACACCTTC.

This clonotype has ten or more counts. The rearrangement joins TRBV7-8 to TRBJ2-7, with no clear D. CDR3 length: 12 amino acids. V lost 4 bases, J lost 2 bases, and 6 bases lay in between. Germline values: CDR1 SGHVS, CDR2 FQNEAQ. This CDR3 reads CASSSAPYEQYF. The CDR3 coding sequence is TGTGCCAGCAGCTCAGCGCCCTACGAGCAGTACTTC.